A selection of T cell receptor beta chains follows, all from one sample in a study of identical twins. TCRdb reanalysed the 5' RACE reads using MiXCR and keeps one entry per CDR3 protein. The sample consists of roughly 630,000 distinct CDR3 sequences, roughly 7.2% of them appearing once. The same sample was also studied in work on yellow fever vaccine responses in identical twins.

Sequencing was done on a sample of PBMCs. The receptors derive from a woman under 30 in good health. Both conserved end residues are part of each CDR3. Fields, in order: V gene, D gene, J gene, clone size, CDR3 DNA, CDR3 protein. D genes are given only for firm matches. A row's size may be missing; if present it is once, few, many or a size class.

>TRBV7-2|-|TRBJ2-1|few
TGTGCCAGCAGCTCCCCCCCGAGCTCCTACAATGAGCAGTTCTTC
CASSSPPSSYNEQFF
>TRBV5-1|-|TRBJ2-1|many
TGCGCCAGCAGCTTAGCCGCCGTGAATGAGCAGTTCTTC
CASSLAAVNEQFF
>TRBV29-1|-|TRBJ2-5|few
TGCAGCGTTGAAGATCAATTGGAGAGGTCCCAAGAGACCCAGTACTTC
CSVEDQLERSQETQYF
>TRBV20-1|TRBD1|TRBJ2-5|-
TGCAGTGCTCGGGACAGGGTCCAAGAGACCCAGTACTTC
CSARDRVQETQYF
>TRBV12-3/TRBV12-4|-|TRBJ2-7|many
TGTGCCAGCAGATTATGGGGCGAGCAGTACTTC
CASRLWGEQYF
>TRBV4-1|TRBD1|TRBJ1-2|-
TGCGCCAGCAGCCACATCCGGGACAGCGTTTACGGCTACACCTTC
CASSHIRDSVYGYTF
>TRBV5-1|TRBD2|TRBJ2-5|many
TGCGCCAGCAGCTTGGGTCTAGCGGACCAAGAGACCCAGTACTTC
CASSLGLADQETQYF
>TRBV3-1|-|TRBJ2-2|-
TGTGCCAGCAGCCAGTTCTCAACGAACACCGGGGAGCTGTTTTTT
CASSQFSTNTGELFF
>TRBV5-5|-|TRBJ2-5|few
TGTGCCAGCGCCCCAGGCGGAAGAGAGACCCAGTACTTC
CASAPGGRETQYF
>TRBV19|-|TRBJ2-1|many
TGTGCCAGTAGTAGCATCTATGAGCAGTTCTTC
CASSSIYEQFF
>TRBV20-1|-|TRBJ2-1|-
TGCAGTGCTAGAGATCTGGGGGCAACTTACAATGAGCAGTTCTTC
CSARDLGATYNEQFF
>TRBV6-1|-|TRBJ1-1|-
TGTGCCAGCGCTGAGAACCTGAACACTGAAGCTTTCTTT
CASAENLNTEAFF
>TRBV20-1|-|TRBJ2-3|-
TGCAGTGCTAGAGACGGGGGGACAGGAGAAGGGGAAACGCAGTATTTT
CSARDGGTGEGETQYF
>TRBV5-1|-|TRBJ2-7|-
TGCGCCAGCAGCGGCGACAAGTTTTCCTACGAGCAGTACTTC
CASSGDKFSYEQYF
>TRBV24-1|TRBD2|TRBJ2-3|many
TGTGCCACTAGGGGACTAGCGGGAGATACGCAGTATTTT
CATRGLAGDTQYF
>TRBV2|-|TRBJ2-1|few
TGTGCCAGCAGTGAAAGGGCGCTCTGGGGAGACGACGAGCAGTTCTTC
CASSERALWGDDEQFF
>TRBV3-1|-|TRBJ2-6|few
TGTGCCAGCAGCCAATTTGGGGCCAACGTCCTGACTTTC
CASSQFGANVLTF
>TRBV5-1|TRBD2|TRBJ2-5|few
TGCGCCAGCAGCTTGGTTAGCGGGGGGTACCAAGAGACCCAGTACTTC
CASSLVSGGYQETQYF
>TRBV12-3/TRBV12-4|TRBD2|TRBJ2-7|few
TGTGCCAGCAGTCCGGGACTAGCGGGAGGGCGTGGGTACGAGCAGTACTTC
CASSPGLAGGRGYEQYF
>TRBV7-9|-|TRBJ2-7|few
TGTGCCAGCAGCCAGGTGACAGATTCCTACGAGCAGTACTTC
CASSQVTDSYEQYF
>TRBV27|-|TRBJ1-4|-
TGTGCCAGCAGCCGCCCTAATGAAAAACTGTTTTTT
CASSRPNEKLFF
>TRBV20-1|-|TRBJ1-1|few
TGCAGTGCTAGAGACCTGGGACTGTTGAACACTGAAGCTTTCTTT
CSARDLGLLNTEAFF
>TRBV20-1|TRBD2|TRBJ2-3|few
TGCAGCCCTAACCGGGGGGGGGCTGGGGATACGCAGTATTTT
CSPNRGGAGDTQYF
>TRBV20-1|-|TRBJ2-4|many
TGCAGTGTTCAGACAGAACTAGCCAAAAACATTCAGTACTTC
CSVQTELAKNIQYF
>TRBV29-1|TRBD1|TRBJ2-2|many
TGCAGCGTCGCCGGGACAGGGGTGGACACCGGGGAGCTGTTTTTT
CSVAGTGVDTGELFF
>TRBV10-1|-|TRBJ2-5|many
TGCGCCAGCAAAGGAGGAGGTCGAGAGACCCAGTACTTC
CASKGGGRETQYF
>TRBV4-1|TRBD2|TRBJ2-1|few
TGCGCCAGCAGCCAGTATACTAGCGGAGGGGGGCTCTACAATGAGCAGTTCTTC
CASSQYTSGGGLYNEQFF
>TRBV20-1|-|TRBJ2-3|many
TGCAGTGCTAGAGCGGCTACCAAAAGGGATACGCAGTATTTT
CSARAATKRDTQYF
>TRBV7-3|TRBD1|TRBJ2-6|-
TGTGCCAGCAGCTGGGGACAGGGCAGCTCTGGGGCCAACGTCCTGACTTTC
CASSWGQGSSGANVLTF
>TRBV14|-|TRBJ1-2|-
TGTGCCAGCAGCATCCTCTCCGGGACAATAAACTATGGCTACACCTTC
CASSILSGTINYGYTF
>TRBV28|TRBD2|TRBJ2-1|few
TGTGCCAGCAGTTTAACTAGCGGGAGGGGCGTTGAGCAGTTCTTC
CASSLTSGRGVEQFF
>TRBV19|-|TRBJ2-1|few
TGTGCCAGTAGTCCGCTAGCGCCCTACAATGAGCAGTTCTTC
CASSPLAPYNEQFF
>TRBV9|-|TRBJ2-5|few
TGTGCCAGCAGCCCAAGGGTCGTAGGGGAGACCCAGTACTTC
CASSPRVVGETQYF
>TRBV7-9|TRBD1|TRBJ1-2|few
TGTGCCAGCAGCACCACGACGCTAGACAGGGAGACTGGCTACACCTTC
CASSTTTLDRETGYTF
>TRBV7-9|-|TRBJ2-2|few
TGTGCCAGCAGAAAGGAGCAGAACACCGGGGAGCTGTTTTTT
CASRKEQNTGELFF
>TRBV20-1|TRBD1|TRBJ1-1|-
TGCAGTGCTAGAGGTCCGGGACAGACTAATTTGAACACTGAAGCTTTCTTT
CSARGPGQTNLNTEAFF
>TRBV6-1|-|TRBJ1-1|few
TGTGCCAGCAGTCCTCCCGGGGGGGGACGGACTGAAGCTTTCTTT
CASSPPGGGRTEAFF
>TRBV15|-|TRBJ1-5|-
TGTGCCACCAGCAGAGATGTGGGGGGGGGTCAGCCCCAGCATTTT
CATSRDVGGGQPQHF
>TRBV5-1|-|TRBJ2-1|many
TGCGCCAGCAGCTGGGGGGGGCTCAACAATGAGCAGTTCTTC
CASSWGGLNNEQFF
>TRBV27|-|TRBJ2-2|-
TGTGCCAGCAGCCTAACAGGGAAGGCCGGGGAGCTGTTTTTT
CASSLTGKAGELFF
>TRBV24-1|TRBD2|TRBJ2-7|-
TGTGCCACCAGTGATCAGACTAGCGGGGACTACGAGCAGTACTTC
CATSDQTSGDYEQYF